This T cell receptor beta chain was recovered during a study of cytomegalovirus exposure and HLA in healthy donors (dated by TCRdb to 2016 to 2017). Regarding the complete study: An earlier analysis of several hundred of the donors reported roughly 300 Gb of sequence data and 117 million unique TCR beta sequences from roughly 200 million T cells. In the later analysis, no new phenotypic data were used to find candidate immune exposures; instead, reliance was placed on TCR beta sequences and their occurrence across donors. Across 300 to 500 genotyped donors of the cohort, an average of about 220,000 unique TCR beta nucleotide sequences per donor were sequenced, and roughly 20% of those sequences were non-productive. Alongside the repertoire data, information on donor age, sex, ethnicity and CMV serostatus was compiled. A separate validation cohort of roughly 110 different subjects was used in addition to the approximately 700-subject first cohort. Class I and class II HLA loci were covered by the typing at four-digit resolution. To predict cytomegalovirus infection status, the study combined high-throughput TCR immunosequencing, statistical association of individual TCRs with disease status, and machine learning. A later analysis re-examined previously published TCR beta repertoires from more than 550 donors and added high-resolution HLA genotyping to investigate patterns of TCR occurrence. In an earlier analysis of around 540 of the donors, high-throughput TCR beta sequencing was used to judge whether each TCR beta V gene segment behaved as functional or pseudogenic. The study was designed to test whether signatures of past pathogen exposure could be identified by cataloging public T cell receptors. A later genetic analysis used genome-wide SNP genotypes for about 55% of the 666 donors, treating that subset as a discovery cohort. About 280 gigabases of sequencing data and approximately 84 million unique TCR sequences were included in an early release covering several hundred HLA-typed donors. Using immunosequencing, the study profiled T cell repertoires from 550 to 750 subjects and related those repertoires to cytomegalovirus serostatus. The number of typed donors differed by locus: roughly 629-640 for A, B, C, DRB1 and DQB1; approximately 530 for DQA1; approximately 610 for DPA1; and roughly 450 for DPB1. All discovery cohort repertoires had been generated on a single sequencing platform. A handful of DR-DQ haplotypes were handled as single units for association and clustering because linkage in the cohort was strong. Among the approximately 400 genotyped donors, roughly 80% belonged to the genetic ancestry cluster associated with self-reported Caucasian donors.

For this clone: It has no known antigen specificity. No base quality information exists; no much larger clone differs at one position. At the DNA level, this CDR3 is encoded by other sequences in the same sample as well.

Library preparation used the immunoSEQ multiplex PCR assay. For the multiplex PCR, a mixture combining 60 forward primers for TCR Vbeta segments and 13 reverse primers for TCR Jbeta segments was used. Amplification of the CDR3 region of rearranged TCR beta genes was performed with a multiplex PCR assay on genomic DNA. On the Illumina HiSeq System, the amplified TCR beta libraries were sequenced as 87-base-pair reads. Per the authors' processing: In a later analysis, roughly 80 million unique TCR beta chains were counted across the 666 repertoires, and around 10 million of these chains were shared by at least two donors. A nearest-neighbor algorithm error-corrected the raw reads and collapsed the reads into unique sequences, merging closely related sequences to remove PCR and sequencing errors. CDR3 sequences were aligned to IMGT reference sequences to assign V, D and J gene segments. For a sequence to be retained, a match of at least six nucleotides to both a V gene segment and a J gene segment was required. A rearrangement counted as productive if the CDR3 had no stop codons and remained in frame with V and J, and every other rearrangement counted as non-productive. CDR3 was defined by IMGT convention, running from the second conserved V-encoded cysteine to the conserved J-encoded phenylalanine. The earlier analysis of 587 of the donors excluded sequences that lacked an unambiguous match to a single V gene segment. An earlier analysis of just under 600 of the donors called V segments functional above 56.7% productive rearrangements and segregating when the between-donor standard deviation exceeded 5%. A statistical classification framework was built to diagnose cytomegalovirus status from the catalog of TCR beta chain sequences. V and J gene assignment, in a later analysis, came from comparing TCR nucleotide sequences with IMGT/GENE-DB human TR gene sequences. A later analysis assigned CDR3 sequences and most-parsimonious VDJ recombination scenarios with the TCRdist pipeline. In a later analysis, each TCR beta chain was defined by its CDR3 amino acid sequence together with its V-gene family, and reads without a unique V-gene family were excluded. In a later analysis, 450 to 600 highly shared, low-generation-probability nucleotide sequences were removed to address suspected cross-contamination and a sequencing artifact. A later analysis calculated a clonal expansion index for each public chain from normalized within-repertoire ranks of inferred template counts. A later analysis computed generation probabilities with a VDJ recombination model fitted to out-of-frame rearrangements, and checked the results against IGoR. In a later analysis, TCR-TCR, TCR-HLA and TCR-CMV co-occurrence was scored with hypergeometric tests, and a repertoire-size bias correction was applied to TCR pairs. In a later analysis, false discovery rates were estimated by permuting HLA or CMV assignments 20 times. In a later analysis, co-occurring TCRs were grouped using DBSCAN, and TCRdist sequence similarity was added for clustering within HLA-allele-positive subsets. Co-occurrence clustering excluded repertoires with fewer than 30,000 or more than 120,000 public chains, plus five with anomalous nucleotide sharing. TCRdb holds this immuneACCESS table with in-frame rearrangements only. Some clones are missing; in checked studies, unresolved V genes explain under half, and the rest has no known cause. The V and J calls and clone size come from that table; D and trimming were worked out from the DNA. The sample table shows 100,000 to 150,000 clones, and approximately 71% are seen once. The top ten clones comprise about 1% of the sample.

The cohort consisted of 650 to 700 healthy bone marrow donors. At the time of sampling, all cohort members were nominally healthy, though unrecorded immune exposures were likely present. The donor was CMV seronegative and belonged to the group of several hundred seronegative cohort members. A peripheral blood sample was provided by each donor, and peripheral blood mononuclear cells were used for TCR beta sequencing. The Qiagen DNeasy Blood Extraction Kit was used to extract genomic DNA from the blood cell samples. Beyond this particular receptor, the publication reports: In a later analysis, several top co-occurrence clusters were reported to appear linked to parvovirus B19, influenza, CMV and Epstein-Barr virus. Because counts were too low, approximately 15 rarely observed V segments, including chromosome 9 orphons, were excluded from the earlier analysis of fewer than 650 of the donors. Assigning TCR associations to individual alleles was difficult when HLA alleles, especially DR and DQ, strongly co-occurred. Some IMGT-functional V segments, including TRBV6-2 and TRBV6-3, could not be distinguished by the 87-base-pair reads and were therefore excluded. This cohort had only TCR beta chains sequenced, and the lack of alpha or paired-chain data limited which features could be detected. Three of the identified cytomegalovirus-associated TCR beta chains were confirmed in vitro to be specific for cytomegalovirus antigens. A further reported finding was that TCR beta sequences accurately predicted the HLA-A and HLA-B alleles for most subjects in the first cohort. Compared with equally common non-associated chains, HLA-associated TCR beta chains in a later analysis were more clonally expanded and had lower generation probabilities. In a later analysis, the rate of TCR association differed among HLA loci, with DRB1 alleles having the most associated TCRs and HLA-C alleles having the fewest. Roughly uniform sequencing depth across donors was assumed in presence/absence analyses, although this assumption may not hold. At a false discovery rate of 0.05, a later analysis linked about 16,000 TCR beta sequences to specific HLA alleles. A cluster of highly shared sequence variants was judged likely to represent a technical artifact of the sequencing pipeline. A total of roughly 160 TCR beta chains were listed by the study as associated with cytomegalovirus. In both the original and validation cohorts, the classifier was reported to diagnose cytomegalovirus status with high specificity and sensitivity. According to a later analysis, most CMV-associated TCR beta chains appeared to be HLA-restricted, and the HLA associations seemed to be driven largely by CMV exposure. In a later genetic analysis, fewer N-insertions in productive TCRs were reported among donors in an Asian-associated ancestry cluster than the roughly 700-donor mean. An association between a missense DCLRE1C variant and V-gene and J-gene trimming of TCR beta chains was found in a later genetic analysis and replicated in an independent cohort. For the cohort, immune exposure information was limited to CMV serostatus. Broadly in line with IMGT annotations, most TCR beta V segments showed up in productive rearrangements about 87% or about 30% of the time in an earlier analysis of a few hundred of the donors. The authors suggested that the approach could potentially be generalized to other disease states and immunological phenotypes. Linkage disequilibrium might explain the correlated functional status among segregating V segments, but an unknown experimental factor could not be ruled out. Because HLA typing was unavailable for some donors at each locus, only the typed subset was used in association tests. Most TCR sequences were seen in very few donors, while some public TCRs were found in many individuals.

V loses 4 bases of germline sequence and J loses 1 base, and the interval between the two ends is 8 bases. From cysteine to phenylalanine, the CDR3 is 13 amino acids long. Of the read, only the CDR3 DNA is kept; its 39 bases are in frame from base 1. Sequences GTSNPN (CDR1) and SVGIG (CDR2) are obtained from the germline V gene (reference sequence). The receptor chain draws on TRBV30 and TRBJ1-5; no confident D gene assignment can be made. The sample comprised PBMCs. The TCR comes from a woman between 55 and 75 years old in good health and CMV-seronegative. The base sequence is TGTGCCTGGACGGGTGGGAGCAATCAGCCCCAGCATTTT. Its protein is CAWTGGSNQPQHF.